The 18 T cell receptor beta chains below come from one sample, sequenced in a study of blood T cell repertoires in COVID-19. Assay used: immunoSEQ multiplex PCR; TCRdb lists only in-frame clones, some missing. The sample has a few hundred thousand clones; 85% to 90% are singletons. The sequenced sample consisted of peripheral blood. These receptors were taken from a man aged 25 to 45 with acute or convalescent COVID-19.

As concerns this clone: This specimen includes other DNA sequences encoding the same CDR3. V and J are TRBV5-1 and TRBJ1-2, with D tentatively TRBD1 (5 bases). CDR1 and CDR2 from the germline V gene are SGHRS and YFSETQ. The CDR3 runs to 13 residues. V gave up 4 bases and J gave up 3 bases, with 10 bases separating them. The CDR3 sequence: CASSLQGDYGYTF. The CDR3 DNA reads as TGCGCCAGCAGCCTGCAGGGTGACTATGGCTACACCTTC.

The J gene is TRBJ2-7, the V gene TRBV28; D not certain. Trimming pared 8 bases from V and 5 bases from J, leaving 22 bases between. This CDR3 has 15 amino acids. Germline assignment: CDR1 MDHEN and CDR2 SYDVKM. CDR3 bases: TGTGCCAGCGGATCGAGCGCCGACCTCATCCACGAGCAGTACTTC. Its protein is CASGSSADLIHEQYF.

V gene TRBV5-6 combines with J gene TRBJ2-1; D is possibly TRBD2 (6 bases). Germline lookup yields CDR1 SGHDT and CDR2 YYEEEE. With 2 bases removed from V and 11 bases from J, the gap between germline ends came to 11 bases. There are 12 residues in the CDR3. The CDR3 loop reads CASSFGRGKQFF. The CDR3 nucleotides are TGTGCCAGCAGCTTTGGCCGGGGGAAGCAGTTCTTC.

The chain carries TRBV5-4 and TRBJ1-2; D unclear. Germline V gene data show CDR1 as SGHNT and CDR2 as YYREEE (reference sequence). V was shortened by 3 bases and J by 4 bases, with 10 bases between the two germline ends. This CDR3 comprises 13 residues. The CDR3 nucleotides are TGTGCCAGCAGCTCTACAGTGACCTATGGCTACACCTTC. Encoded protein: CASSSTVTYGYTF. Together with reference TRBV5-4 and TRBJ1-2, the CDR3 gives the full variable domain: ETGVTQSPTHLIKTRGQQVTLRCSSQSGHNTVSWYQQALGQGPQFIFQYYREEENGRGNFPPRFSGLQFPNYSSELNVNALELDDSALYLCASSSTVTYGYTFGSGTRLTVV.

The chain combines TRBV6-5 with TRBJ2-1; the match to TRBD1 covers 7 bases. The germline V gene has CDR1 MNHEY and CDR2 SVGAGI. The CDR3 sequence is 12 residues long. V was clipped by 2 bases and J by 11 bases; unmatched bases: 3. The CDR3 DNA is TGTGCCAGCAGTTACCAGACAGGGAAGCAGTTCTTC. It yields the protein CASSYQTGKQFF.

The V and J genes are TRBV29-1 and TRBJ2-3; D possibly corresponds to TRBD1 (5 bases). Germline CDR1 and CDR2: SQVTM and ANQGSEA. The length of the CDR3 is 12 residues. Trimming removed 8 bases at V and 1 base at J, with 10 bases between. CDR3 DNA sequence: TGCAGCCTAAAACAGGGCACAGATACGCAGTATTTT. Translating gives CSLKQGTDTQYF.

The rearrangement links TRBV30 to TRBJ1-2, with 7 bases lining up with TRBD1. The CDR3 has 15 amino acids. The germline V gene has CDR1 GTSNPN and CDR2 SVGIG (reference sequence). V gave up 4 bases and J gave up 2 bases; unmatched junction bases: 10. In nucleotides, the CDR3 is TGTGCCTGGACCTCCTTGGACAGGCTAAACTATGGCTACACCTTC. Protein: CAWTSLDRLNYGYTF. The variable domain in full, with the rest retrieved from reference TRBV30 and TRBJ1-2, is SQTIHQWPATLVQPVGSPLSLECTVEGTSNPNLYWYRQAAGRGLQLLFYSVGIGQISSEVPQNLSASRPQDRQFILSSKKLLLSDSGFYLCAWTSLDRLNYGYTFGSGTRLTVV.

The chain links TRBV7-9 to TRBJ2-7; 7 bases match TRBD2. CDR1 and CDR2 (germline): SEHNR, FQNEAQ (reference sequence). The CDR3 loop spans 16 amino acids. J gave up 5 bases and V 3 bases, and 13 bases lay outside the gene matches. CDR3 in amino acids: CASSLGKRDYPNEQYF. The DNA for the CDR3 is TGTGCCAGCAGCTTGGGCAAAAGGGACTACCCCAACGAGCAGTACTTC.

The chain is built from TRBV2 and TRBJ1-6; 8 nucleotides line up with TRBD1. This CDR3 has 14 residues. Per the germline V gene, CDR1 is SNHLY and CDR2 is FYNNEI. V gave up 7 bases and J gave up 9 bases; unmatched junction bases: 8. In DNA form, the CDR3 reads TGTGCCAGCAACGGACAGGGTGATACTTCACCCCTCCACTTT. Its translation is CASNGQGDTSPLHF.

Only a few counts were recorded for this clone. The chain joins TRBV13 to TRBJ1-1; D not certain. Germline-derived CDR1 and CDR2 are PRHDT and FYEKMQ (reference sequence). V was clipped by 5 bases and J by 0 bases, with 19 bases between them. The CDR3 runs 17 residues. CDR3 sequence reads: CASSIKPGWSMNTEAFF. DNA for the CDR3: TGTGCCAGCAGCATAAAGCCTGGTTGGAGTATGAACACTGAAGCTTTCTTT.

This chain links TRBV6-1 with TRBJ1-2; D is unresolved. CDR1 is MNHNS, CDR2 SASEGT, per germline. V lost 0 bases and J lost 0, with 8 bases in between. This CDR3 has 15 residues. The CDR3, as DNA: TGTGCCAGCAGTGAAGCGCAATCAGCTAACTATGGCTACACCTTC. Translation gives CASSEAQSANYGYTF.

The chain joins TRBV5-5 to TRBJ1-4, with TRBD1 identical over 7 bases. Germline V gene sequence: CDR1 SGHKS, CDR2 YYEKEE (reference sequence). V lost 0 bases, J lost 8 bases, and 7 bases stayed unmatched. The CDR3 spans 15 residues. The CDR3 spells CASSLDQGVREKLFF. CDR3 bases: TGTGCCAGCAGCTTGGATCAGGGGGTGAGGGAAAAACTGTTTTTT.

The chain is built from TRBV29-1 and TRBJ2-1; a possible D gene is TRBD1 (6 bases). This CDR3 has 11 residues. V lost 3 bases and J 8 bases, leaving 8 bases between the germline ends. Germline CDR1 reads SQVTM; CDR2 reads ANQGSEA. The CDR3 spells CSVDKGDEQFF. In DNA, the CDR3 is TGCAGCGTTGATAAGGGGGATGAGCAGTTCTTC.

The chain recombines TRBV9 with TRBJ1-4, with D possibly TRBD1 on 6 matching bases. Germline CDR1 reads SGDLS; CDR2 reads YYNGEE. Trimming pared 0 bases from V and 4 bases from J, leaving 13 bases between. The CDR3 has 16 residues. The CDR3 DNA reads TGTGCCAGCAGCGTAGCAGGGGTCAGGGGTAATGAAAAACTGTTTTTT. It specifies CASSVAGVRGNEKLFF.

The rearrangement joins TRBV7-2 to TRBJ1-1; 9 positions agree with TRBD1. From germline, CDR1 is SGHTA and CDR2 FQGNSA. V lost 2 bases to trimming and J lost 0 bases; unmatched junction nucleotides: 13. The CDR3 contains 19 residues. CDR3 DNA sequence: TGTGCCAGCAGCTTAAGAGGGGAGTGGACAGGGGCGTTGAACACTGAAGCTTTCTTT. As protein: CASSLRGEWTGALNTEAFF.

V usage is TRBV27 and J usage is TRBJ1-4; TRBD1 is a possible D gene (5 bases). CDR1 and CDR2 from the germline V gene are MNHEY and SMNVEV (reference sequence). Trimming shortened V by 3 bases and J by 8 bases, and 16 bases separated the two germline ends. The CDR3 extends over 15 amino acids. The CDR3 is CASSLGLNRQEKLFF. The CDR3 nucleotides are TGTGCCAGCAGTTTGGGGCTAAACCGCCAGGAAAAACTGTTTTTT. The full variable domain, its missing parts supplied by reference TRBV27 and TRBJ1-4, is EAQVTQNPRYLITVTGKKLTVTCSQNMNHEYMSWYRQDPGLGLRQIYYSMNVEVTDKGDVPEGYKVSRKEKRNFPLILESPSPNQTSLYFCASSLGLNRQEKLFFGSGTQLSVL.

This clone has a single count. DNA for the CDR3: TGTGCCAGCAGTTTCGCAGGGGGCGATGGCTACACCTTC. It encodes CASSFAGGDGYTF. The chain has TRBV27 and TRBJ1-2; 8 bases line up with TRBD1. Germline CDR1 and CDR2: MNHEY and SMNVEV (reference sequence). V dropped 3 bases and J dropped 6; count of bases not matched to a gene: 3. The CDR3 length is 13 residues.

This sequence joins TRBV30 and TRBJ2-7, with D unresolved. Germline V gene lookup returns CDR1 GTSNPN and CDR2 SVGIG (reference sequence). Between the trimmed V and J ends, which lost 2 bases and 2 bases, there was a span of 7 bases. The CDR3 has 12 residues. The CDR3 DNA is TGTGCCTGGAGTCGGCAGGCCTACGAGCAGTACTTC. It codes for CAWSRQAYEQYF.